This TCR beta chain was retrieved from a study of cytomegalovirus exposure and HLA in healthy donors. Concerning this clone: Its antigen is not identified.

Study-level findings and limits: The authors enumerated under 200 TCR beta chains as linked to cytomegalovirus. It was found in a later analysis that first-cohort TCR clusters tended to co-occur in the roughly 120 validation repertoires. As was reported, the classifier diagnosed cytomegalovirus status with high specificity and sensitivity.

The CDR3 covers 15 residues. Germline CDR1 LNHDA, CDR2 SQIVND (reference sequence). V lost 5 bases to trimming and J lost 4 bases, with 17 bases between them. Data came from immunoSEQ multiplex PCR; TCRdb stores just in-frame clones and leaves some out. The repertoire consists of around 130,000 clones, with approximately 89% occurring once and the leading ten covering approximately 3.5%. Donors came from a validation cohort of about 110 subjects, distinct from the first 666-subject cohort. The chain combines TRBV19 with TRBJ1-2, with a weak D call TRBD1 (5 bases). What was sequenced was PBMCs. The origin of this receptor is a man aged 30 to 39 in good health and CMV-seronegative. The chain's CDR3 is CASSPRDSSFYGYTF. The CDR3 DNA is TGTGCCAGTAGTCCCAGGGACTCCAGCTTCTATGGCTACACCTTC.